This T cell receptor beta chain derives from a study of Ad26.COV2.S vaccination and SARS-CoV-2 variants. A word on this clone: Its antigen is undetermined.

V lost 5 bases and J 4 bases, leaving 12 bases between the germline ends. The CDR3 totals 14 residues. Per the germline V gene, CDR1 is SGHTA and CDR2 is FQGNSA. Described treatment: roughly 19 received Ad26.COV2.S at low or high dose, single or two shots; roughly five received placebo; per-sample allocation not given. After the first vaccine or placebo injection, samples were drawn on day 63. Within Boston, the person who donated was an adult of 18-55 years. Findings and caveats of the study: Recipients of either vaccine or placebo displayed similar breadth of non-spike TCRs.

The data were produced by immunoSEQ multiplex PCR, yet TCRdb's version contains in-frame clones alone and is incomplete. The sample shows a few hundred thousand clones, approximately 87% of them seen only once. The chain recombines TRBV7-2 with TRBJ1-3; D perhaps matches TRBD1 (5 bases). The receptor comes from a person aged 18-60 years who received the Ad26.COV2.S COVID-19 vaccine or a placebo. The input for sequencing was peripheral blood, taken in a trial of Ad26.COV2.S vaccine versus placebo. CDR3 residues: CASSPQGDGNTIYF. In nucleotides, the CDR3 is TGTGCCAGCAGCCCCCAGGGAGACGGAAACACCATATATTTT.